Presented here are 9 T cell receptor beta chains from one specimen sequenced in a study of T cell repertoires in cytomegalovirus infection. Their cognate antigens are unknown. TCRdb recomputed calls from the reads with MiXCR, one row per CDR3 protein. The table records 80,000 to 95,000 distinct CDR3 sequences, about 31% of them present only once. Here the sequenced sample was CD8+ T cells from cultured PBMCs, taken from culture after CMV antigen stimulation. These receptors were obtained from a human donor in good health (CMV status not recorded). Some clones in this sample may be carry-over from other donors' samples.

The V call is TRBV30, the J call TRBJ2-7; TRBD1 matches at 12 bases. Germline CDR1 and CDR2: GTSNPN and SVGIG (reference sequence). The trim removed 1 base at V and 2 bases at J, leaving 0 bases unmatched. This CDR3 region has 14 residues. The DNA for the CDR3 is TGTGCCTGGAGTGGGGACAGGGGGCCCTACGAGCAGTACTTC. Its protein product is CAWSGDRGPYEQYF.

This clonotype was found many times. This sequence joins TRBV14 and TRBJ2-1, with 10 bases lining up with TRBD1. Trimming cost V 5 bases and J 8 bases; bases outside gene matches: 12. From germline, CDR1 is SGHDN and CDR2 FVKESK. CDR3 length equals 16 residues. The CDR3 sequence: CASSNHTGTGDHEQFF. The CDR3 region has the DNA TGTGCCAGCAGCAACCACACCGGGACAGGGGACCATGAGCAGTTCTTC. Full variable domain (rest looked up from reference TRBV14 and TRBJ2-1): EAGVTQFPSHSVIEKGQTVTLRCDPISGHDNLYWYRRVMGKEIKFLLHFVKESKQDESGMPNNRFLAERTGGTYSTLKVQPAELEDSGVYFCASSNHTGTGDHEQFFGPGTRLTVL.

This clonotype appeared a few times. This chain connects TRBV19 to TRBJ1-1; no clear D. The V gene lost 6 bases and the J gene lost 4 bases, with 12 bases spanning the gap. This CDR3 region has 13 residues. Germline loops: CDR1 LNHDA, CDR2 SQIVND (reference sequence). The CDR3 nucleotides read TGTGCCAGTAGCCCAGAGTCAGGCACTGAAGCTTTCTTT. This sequence encodes CASSPESGTEAFF.

This clonotype occurred a few times. A junction boundary mismatches the germline segment, possibly from a read error. The chain recombines TRBV6-2 or TRBV6-3 with TRBJ1-1, with 10 bases matching TRBD1. Germline V lookup: CDR1 MNHEY, CDR2 SVGEGT. This CDR3 contains 13 residues. Here the CDR3 reads CASSLGQGPGEAF. CDR3 sequence (DNA): TGTGCCAGCAGTCTGGGACAGGGGCCGGGGGAGGCCTTT.

The J gene is TRBJ2-1, the V gene TRBV10-3, with 8 bases aligning to TRBD2. This CDR3 has 15 amino acids. The V gene's germline CDR1 is ENHRY and CDR2 SYGVKD. V lost 4 bases, J lost 6 bases, and 8 bases stayed unmatched. CDR3: CAISGVSGIGNEQFF. For the CDR3, the DNA is TGTGCCATCAGTGGAGTTAGCGGGATCGGCAATGAGCAGTTCTTC.

There are many counts of this clonotype. The V and J genes are TRBV4-1 and TRBJ1-1; 11 bases match TRBD1. V lost 0 bases to trimming and J lost 1 base; unmatched junction nucleotides: 13. The CDR3 contains 20 residues. Germline CDR1 reads MGHRA; CDR2 reads YSYEKL. The CDR3 is CASSQDPISRTGGANTEAFF. CDR3 DNA sequence: TGCGCCAGCAGCCAAGATCCGATCAGCCGGACAGGGGGCGCGAACACTGAAGCTTTCTTT.

This sequence joins TRBV7-6 and TRBJ1-1, with 8 bases lining up with TRBD1. J gave up 3 bases and V 6 bases, and 6 bases lay outside the gene matches. In germline, CDR1 is SGHVS, CDR2 FNYEAQ. The CDR3 is made up of 14 amino acids. CDR3 region: CASRTGQGYTEAFF. Here the CDR3 DNA reads TGTGCCAGCAGAACCGGACAGGGTTACACTGAAGCTTTCTTT.

In its sample, this clonotype was seen many times. This chain connects TRBV11-2 to TRBJ2-7; TRBD2 aligns across 9 bases. The ends lost 0 bases at V and 4 bases at J; junction bases unmatched: 4. Germline V lookup: CDR1 SGHAT, CDR2 FQNNGV. The CDR3 is made up of 15 amino acids. CDR3 sequence (DNA): TGTGCCAGCAGCTTAGAGGGCGGGGGGGCTTACGAGCAGTACTTC. The encoded protein is CASSLEGGGAYEQYF.

This clonotype appeared a few times. The chain is built from TRBV5-4 and TRBJ1-5, with 10 nucleotides matching TRBD1. The germline CDR1 and CDR2 sequences are SGHNT and YYREEE (reference sequence). The CDR3 is made up of 15 amino acids. Trimming at V came to 3 bases and at J to 7 bases, leaving 7 bases not matched to a gene. This chain's CDR3 is CASSWGTGEGQPQHF. The DNA of the CDR3 is TGTGCCAGCAGCTGGGGGACAGGGGAGGGACAGCCCCAGCATTTT. The full variable domain, its missing parts supplied by reference TRBV5-4 and TRBJ1-5, is ETGVTQSPTHLIKTRGQQVTLRCSSQSGHNTVSWYQQALGQGPQFIFQYYREEENGRGNFPPRFSGLQFPNYSSELNVNALELDDSALYLCASSWGTGEGQPQHFGDGTRLSIL.